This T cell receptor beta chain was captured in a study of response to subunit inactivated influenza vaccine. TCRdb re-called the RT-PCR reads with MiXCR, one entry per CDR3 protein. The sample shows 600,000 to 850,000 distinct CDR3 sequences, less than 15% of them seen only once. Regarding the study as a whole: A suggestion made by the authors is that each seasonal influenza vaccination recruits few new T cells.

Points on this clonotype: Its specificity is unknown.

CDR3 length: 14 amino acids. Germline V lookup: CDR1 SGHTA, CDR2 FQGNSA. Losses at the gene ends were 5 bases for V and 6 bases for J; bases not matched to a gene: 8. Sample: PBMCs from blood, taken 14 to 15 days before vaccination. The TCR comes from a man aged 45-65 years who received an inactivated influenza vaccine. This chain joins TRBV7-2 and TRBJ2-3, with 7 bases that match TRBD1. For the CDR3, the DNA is TGTGCCAGCAGCCTCGACAGGGCTGCCGATACGCAGTATTTT. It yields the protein CASSLDRAADTQYF.